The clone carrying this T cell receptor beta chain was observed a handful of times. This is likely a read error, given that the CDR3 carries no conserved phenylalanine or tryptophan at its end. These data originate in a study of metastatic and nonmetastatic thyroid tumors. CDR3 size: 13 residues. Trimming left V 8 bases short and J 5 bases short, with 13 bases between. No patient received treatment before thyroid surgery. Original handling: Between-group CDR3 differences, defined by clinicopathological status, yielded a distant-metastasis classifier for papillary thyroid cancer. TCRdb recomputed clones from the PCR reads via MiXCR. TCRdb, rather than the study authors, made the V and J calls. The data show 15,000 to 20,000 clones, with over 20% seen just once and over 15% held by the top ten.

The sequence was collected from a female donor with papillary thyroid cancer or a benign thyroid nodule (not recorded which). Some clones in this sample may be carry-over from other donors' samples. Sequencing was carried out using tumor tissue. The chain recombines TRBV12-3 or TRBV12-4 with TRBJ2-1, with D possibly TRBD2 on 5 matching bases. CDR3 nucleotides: TGTGCCAGCTACCTCGGACTGCACAATGAGCAGTTCTTA. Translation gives CASYLGLHNEQFL.